The 13 T cell receptor beta chains below come from one sample, sequenced in a study of blood T cell repertoires in COVID-19. Here immunoSEQ multiplex PCR was the method, and the copy in TCRdb shows in-frame clones only, minus some. The sample lists approximately 160,000 clones, approximately 85% seen once, with 7.5% to 9.5% in the top ten. The sequenced material came from peripheral blood. The receptors come from a man aged 40-50 years who had recovered from COVID-19.

The rearrangement links TRBV20-1 to TRBJ2-7; D perhaps matches TRBD2 (5 bases). This CDR3 comprises 11 residues. Trimming stripped 3 bases from V and 6 bases from J, with 9 bases between. From germline, CDR1 is DFQATT and CDR2 SNEGSKA (reference sequence). The CDR3 DNA is TGCAGTGCTAGTCCGGGGTCCGAGCAGTACTTC. Amino acids: CSASPGSEQYF.

The chain employs TRBV5-1 and TRBJ1-1; 8 nucleotides agree with TRBD1. The CDR3 consists of 16 residues. With 0 bases clipped from V and 1 base from J, the junction kept 5 bases outside the gene matches. Germline V gene sequence: CDR1 SGHRS, CDR2 YFSETQ. Here the CDR3 reads CASSLDVQGANTEAFF. Here the CDR3 DNA reads TGCGCCAGCAGCTTGGACGTCCAGGGGGCGAACACTGAAGCTTTCTTT.

This chain connects TRBV27 to TRBJ2-7, with D possibly matching TRBD1 (5 bases). The V and J ends lost 4 bases and 0 bases respectively, with 7 bases between them. Germline V gene lookup returns CDR1 MNHEY and CDR2 SMNVEV (reference sequence). The CDR3 sequence is 13 residues long. The CDR3 loop is CASSSGSSYEQYF. CDR3 coding DNA: TGTGCCAGCAGTTCAGGGTCCTCCTACGAGCAGTACTTC.

V gene TRBV2 combines with J gene TRBJ1-2, with TRBD1 matching over 8 bases. Germline V gene sequence: CDR1 SNHLY, CDR2 FYNNEI. CDR3 length equals 14 residues. V lost 3 bases and J lost 5; bases outside the gene matches: 5. The CDR3 is CASSETQGAYGYTF. Written as DNA, the CDR3 is TGTGCCAGCAGTGAGACGCAGGGGGCGTATGGCTACACCTTC.

The count of this clone is one. The J gene is TRBJ2-1, the V gene TRBV19, with 8 positions matching TRBD2. V was pared by 10 bases and J by 0 bases, with 5 bases of the junction left unmatched. This CDR3 is 14 amino acids long. Germline V gene sequence: CDR1 LNHDA, CDR2 SQIVND (reference sequence). This chain's CDR3 is CATHSGSSYNEQFF. The CDR3 region has the DNA TGTGCCACACACAGCGGGAGCTCCTACAATGAGCAGTTCTTC.

This clone ranks as large. The chain employs TRBV7-9 and TRBJ2-3, with D hard to call. Germline loops: CDR1 SEHNR, CDR2 FQNEAQ (reference sequence). The CDR3 length is 12 residues. V lost 5 bases to trimming and J lost 4 bases, with 7 bases between them. This CDR3 is CASSLNSDTQYF. In DNA form, the CDR3 reads TGTGCCAGCAGCCTCAACTCAGATACGCAGTATTTT.

This sequence joins TRBV4-3 and TRBJ2-1; TRBD2 agrees at 8 bases. Germline V gives CDR1 LGHNA, CDR2 YSLEER. The CDR3 spans 12 residues. J gave up 8 bases and V 4 bases, and 1 base lay outside the gene matches. The CDR3 sequence: CASSLAGYEQFF. The CDR3 nucleotides read TGCGCCAGCAGCCTAGCGGGGTATGAGCAGTTCTTC.

J is TRBJ2-7 and V is TRBV7-2; D possibly corresponds to TRBD2 (6 bases). This CDR3 comprises 15 residues. Germline CDR1 is SGHTA and CDR2 is FQGNSA. The V end was cut by 4 bases, the J end by 2 bases, with 15 bases between. This CDR3 is CASSSGTPTPYEQYF. CDR3 nucleotide sequence: TGTGCCAGCAGCTCCGGGACTCCAACCCCCTACGAGCAGTACTTC.

V and J are TRBV7-9 and TRBJ2-7; weak D call: TRBD1 (6 bases). Trimming took 5 bases from V and 5 from J, leaving 10 bases between them. CDR3 size: 12 residues. Germline CDR1 reads SEHNR; CDR2 reads FQNEAQ (reference sequence). The CDR3 is CASSRDIDEQYF. In DNA, the CDR3 is TGTGCCAGCAGCCGGGACATCGACGAGCAGTACTTC.

V is TRBV6-5 and J is TRBJ2-7, with 9 bases lining up with TRBD1. The trim removed 6 bases at V and 5 bases at J, leaving 8 bases unmatched. Germline V gene sequence: CDR1 MNHEY, CDR2 SVGAGI. The CDR3 spans 14 residues. This CDR3 reads CASSDRGALNEQYF. Here the CDR3 DNA reads TGTGCCAGCAGCGACAGGGGGGCACTAAACGAGCAGTACTTC.

This rearrangement joins TRBV12-3 or TRBV12-4 to TRBJ2-7; D not certain. This CDR3 spans 12 amino acids. Trimming removed 3 bases from V and 0 bases from J, with 3 bases in between. CDR3 bases: TGTGCCAGCAGTTTTAACTCCTACGAGCAGTACTTC. It yields the protein CASSFNSYEQYF.

The rearrangement links TRBV25-1 to TRBJ1-2, with D possibly TRBD1 on 5 matching bases. Germline-derived CDR1 and CDR2 are MGHDK and SYGVNS. This CDR3 comprises 12 residues. V shed 1 base and J shed 10 bases, with 10 bases lying between them. The CDR3, as DNA: TGTGCCAGCAGTGAATTTCAGGGCCCCTACACCTTC. It specifies CASSEFQGPYTF.

The rearrangement links TRBV9 to TRBJ1-1; no clear D gene. V was shortened by 4 bases and J by 0 bases, with 7 bases between the two germline ends. Germline CDR1 is SGDLS and CDR2 is YYNGEE. The CDR3 is 13 amino acids. The CDR3 loop reads CASSPDMNTEAFF. In DNA form, the CDR3 reads TGTGCCAGCAGCCCAGACATGAACACTGAAGCTTTCTTT.